The clone carrying this T cell receptor (beta chain) was detected only a few times. Its antigen is unidentified. These data are taken from a study of identical twins. Study-level results: Sequences that were out-of-frame, alpha and twin-shared displayed an excess of low generation probability.

One entry per CDR3 protein, called by TCRdb with MiXCR from the 5' RACE reads. The sample records about 430,000 distinct CDR3 sequences, approximately 17% being singletons. Trimming shortened V by 4 bases and J by 1 base, and 14 bases separated the two germline ends. This CDR3 has 16 amino acids. CDR1 and CDR2 (germline): LGHDT, YNNKEL (reference sequence). The chain carries TRBV3-1 and TRBJ2-4, with a tentative D call TRBD1 (5 bases). Sequenced sample: naive T cells sorted from blood. The TCR was taken from a man over 45 in good health. CDR3 sequence: CASSLQGSWAKNIQYF. The CDR3 nucleotides are TGTGCCAGCAGCCTTCAGGGTTCATGGGCCAAAAACATTCAGTACTTC.